These 4 T cell receptor beta chains came from one sample sequenced in a study of T cells in Graves' hyperthyroidism and ophthalmopathy. Amplified regions were TCR beta CDR3 sequences from RNA transcripts. First-round RT-PCR of the TCR CDR3 relied on the HTBI primer set. One entry per CDR3 protein results from TCRdb running MiXCR on the multiplex PCR reads. The table lists about 130,000 distinct CDR3 sequences, approximately 24% of them singletons. What was sequenced was blood. The source is a woman in her forties or fifties with Graves' hyperthyroidism that later progressed to Graves' ophthalmopathy.

This chain uses TRBV7-2 with TRBJ1-6; 7 nucleotides agree with TRBD1. J lost 9 bases, V lost 4 bases, and 12 bases had no gene match. The length of the CDR3 is 16 residues. From germline, CDR1 is SGHTA and CDR2 FQGNSA. CDR3 sequence reads: CASSSSADRAGSPLHF. In DNA, the CDR3 is TGTGCCAGCAGCTCTTCAGCCGACAGGGCAGGTTCACCCCTCCACTTT.

This clonotype has at least ten counts. An end of the junction differs from the germline gene, which may be a read error. The V and J genes are TRBV30 and TRBJ1-1; D is possibly TRBD1 (5 bases). Germline-derived CDR1 and CDR2 are GTSNPN and SVGIG (reference sequence). The CDR3 extends over 13 amino acids. Written as DNA, the CDR3 is TGTGCCCGGAGTGGTACGAGGGGCACTGAAGCTTTCTTT. Protein sequence: CARSGTRGTEAFF.

This clonotype has at least ten counts. The chain is built from TRBV7-8 and TRBJ1-1; TRBD1 matches 8 bases. Germline-derived CDR1 and CDR2 are SGHVS and FQNEAQ. The CDR3 spans 17 residues. V lost 1 base to trimming and J lost 2 bases; unmatched junction nucleotides: 9. This CDR3 reads CASSLEGTGSPNTEAFF. The CDR3 coding sequence is TGTGCCAGCAGCTTAGAAGGGACAGGAAGCCCTAACACTGAAGCTTTCTTT.

The V gene is TRBV3-1, the J gene TRBJ2-5; no firm D call. Trimming took 1 base from V and 0 from J, leaving 12 bases between them. Germline values: CDR1 LGHDT, CDR2 YNNKEL (reference sequence). The CDR3 is 16 residues long. CDR3 sequence: CASSQGRTRNQETQYF. The DNA of the CDR3 is TGTGCCAGCAGCCAAGGTCGTACAAGGAACCAAGAGACCCAGTACTTC.